This T cell receptor beta chain comes out of a study of blood T cells in healthy people across ages. The authors ran a second PCR of about 6 to 11 cycles using a sample-barcoded 5' primer and a J-beta primer mix. TCRdb reprocessed the 5' RACE reads via MiXCR and lists one record per CDR3 protein. The sample carries almost 1 million distinct CDR3 sequences, about 51% recorded once. Trimming cost V 5 bases and J 1 base; bases outside gene matches: 5. Germline V gene sequence: CDR1 DFQATT, CDR2 SNEGSKA (reference sequence). This CDR3 is 13 amino acids long. Sequencing input: blood. The clonotype originates from a woman aged 55-70 years in good health. V and J are TRBV20-1 and TRBJ2-7, with TRBD1 identical over 7 bases. The DNA for the CDR3 is TGCAGTGCTTTAGACAGGGTATCCTACGAGCAGTACTTC. Residues: CSALDRVSYEQYF.